This T cell receptor (beta chain) is from a study of T-cell reconstitution after alpha-beta-depleted transplantation in children (dated by TCRdb to 2016 to 2017). For the wider study: T-cell immune reconstitution after TCRalphabeta/CD19-depleted allogeneic hematopoietic cell transplantation in children was quantitatively tracked in the study by means of TCR repertoire profiling.

The treatment or condition label, read with the paper, signifies: allogeneic hematopoietic cell transplantation with graft depleted of TCRalphabeta T cells and CD19 B cells. The transplant recipients were children given TCRalphabeta/CD19-depleted allogeneic hematopoietic cell grafts. The CDR3 starts with the cysteine, ends with the phenylalanine, and has 16 residues. The DNA shown is the 48-base CDR3, in frame from base 1. The germline V gene gives CDR1 as SGHTA and CDR2 as FQGTGA. The V end loses 1 base and the J end loses 0 bases, and a stretch of 10 bases separates them. At least ten counts were recorded for this clonotype. Its antigen is still unknown. Base qualities are not recorded, but no much larger clone differs from it by a single base. The library relied on PCR. For sequencing, an Illumina HiSeq 2500 was employed. TCR library preparation used molecular barcoding, with unique molecular identifiers applied to normalize quantification of the TCRbeta repertoire. Starting from the raw public reads, TCRdb applied fastp trimming at Q25, assembled clones with MiXCR and retained in-frame beta chains. For every CDR3 protein sequence, its rows merge into one entry that carries the most common genes and DNA. This sample holds about 70,000 distinct CDR3 sequences; under 13% were observed only once. About 13% of the sample rests with the top ten.

Overall results and qualifications from the work: Hyperexpanded clone frequencies declined over subsequent months; after one year, T-cell counts and TCRbeta diversity were mostly attributed to newly produced T cells. In some patients, the high TCRbeta diversity seen at day 60 was put down to recipient T cells and intrathymic progenitors that had survived conditioning. The apparently early recovery of alphabetaT-cell counts about two months after transplant reportedly depended on only several hundred rapidly expanded clones that came from non-depleted graft cells.

This receptor was taken from a boy aged 5-17 years with acute myeloid leukemia, due to receive a stem cell transplant. The V and J segments used are TRBV7-3 and TRBJ2-1; the D region possibly corresponds to TRBD1 (5 bases align). The material sequenced was PBMCs, taken before TCRalphabeta/CD19-depleted stem cell transplant. The nucleotide sequence reads as follows: TGTGCCAGCAGCTTAAGGGGCGTCAGCTCCTACAATGAGCAGTTCTTC. It specifies CASSLRGVSSYNEQFF.